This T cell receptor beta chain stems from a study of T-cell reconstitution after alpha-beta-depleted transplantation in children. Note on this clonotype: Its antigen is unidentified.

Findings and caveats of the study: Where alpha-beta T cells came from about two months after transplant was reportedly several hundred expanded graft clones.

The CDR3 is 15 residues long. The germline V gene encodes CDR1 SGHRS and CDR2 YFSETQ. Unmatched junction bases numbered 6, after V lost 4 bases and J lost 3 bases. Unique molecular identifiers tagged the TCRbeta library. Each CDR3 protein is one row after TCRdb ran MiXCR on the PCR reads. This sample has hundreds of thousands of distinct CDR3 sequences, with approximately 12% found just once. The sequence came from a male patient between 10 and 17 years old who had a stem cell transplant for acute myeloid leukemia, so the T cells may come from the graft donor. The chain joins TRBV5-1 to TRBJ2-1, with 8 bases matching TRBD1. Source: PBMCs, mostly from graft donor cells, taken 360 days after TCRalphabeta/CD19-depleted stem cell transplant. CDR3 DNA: TGCGCCAGCAGCCCGACAGGGGACGTCTACAATGAGCAGTTCTTC. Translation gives CASSPTGDVYNEQFF.